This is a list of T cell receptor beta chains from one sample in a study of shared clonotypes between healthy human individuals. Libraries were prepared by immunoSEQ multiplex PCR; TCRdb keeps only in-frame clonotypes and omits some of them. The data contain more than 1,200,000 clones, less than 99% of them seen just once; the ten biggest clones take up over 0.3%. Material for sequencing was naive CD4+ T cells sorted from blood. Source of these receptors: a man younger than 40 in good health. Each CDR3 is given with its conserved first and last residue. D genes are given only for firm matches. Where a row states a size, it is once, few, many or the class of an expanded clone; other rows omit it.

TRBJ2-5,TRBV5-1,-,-,TGCGCCAGCAGCTTGGCGACAGCGCAAGAGACCCAGTACTTC,CASSLATAQETQYF
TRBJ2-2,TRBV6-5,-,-,TGTGCCAGCGCGCACAGGGGAGGGAACACCGGGGAGCTGTTTTTT,CASAHRGGNTGELFF
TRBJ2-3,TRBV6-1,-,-,TGTGCCAGCACTAATACAGATACGCAGTATTTT,CASTNTDTQYF
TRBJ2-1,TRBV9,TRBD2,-,TGTGCCAGCAGCATCGGACTAGCGGGAGGGCTCTACAATGAGCAGTTCTTC,CASSIGLAGGLYNEQFF
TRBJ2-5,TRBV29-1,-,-,TGCAGCGTGAGGGTTGGGGAGACCCAGTACTTC,CSVRVGETQYF
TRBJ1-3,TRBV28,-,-,TGTGCCAGCAGTTTTGGGGGGCCTGGAAACACCATATATTTT,CASSFGGPGNTIYF
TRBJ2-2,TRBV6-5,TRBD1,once,TGTGCCAGCAGTACTGGGACAGCGAACACCGGGGAGCTGTTTTTT,CASSTGTANTGELFF
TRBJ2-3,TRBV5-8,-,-,TGTGCCAGCACCTCGGGACAAGTCACAGATACGCAGTATTTT,CASTSGQVTDTQYF
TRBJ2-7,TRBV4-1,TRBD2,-,TGCGCCAGCAGCCAAGATAGGACTAGCGGGAGTATTCCCTACGAGCAGTACTTC,CASSQDRTSGSIPYEQYF
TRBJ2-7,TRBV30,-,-,TGTGCCTGGAGTGCGCCGGGGTTACACGAGCAGTACTTC,CAWSAPGLHEQYF
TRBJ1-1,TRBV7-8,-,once,TGTGCCAGCAGCTTATACAGTGAGGCCACTGAAGCTTTCTTT,CASSLYSEATEAFF
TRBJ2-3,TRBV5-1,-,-,TGCGCCAGCAGCTTTGATCCGTTCCCCCAGGGCACCACAGATACGCAGTATTTT,CASSFDPFPQGTTDTQYF
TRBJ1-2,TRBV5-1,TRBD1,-,TGCGCCAGCAGCCCTATGTCGACAGGGGGCATCTATGGCTACACCTTC,CASSPMSTGGIYGYTF
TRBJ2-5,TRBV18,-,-,TGTGCCAGCTCACCACGAGGGGGGTTCCGGGCAGAGACCCAGTACTTC,CASSPRGGFRAETQYF
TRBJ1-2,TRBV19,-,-,TGTGCCAGTAGTATGGAGACAGTCTATGGCTACACCTTC,CASSMETVYGYTF
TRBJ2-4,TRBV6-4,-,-,TGTGCCAGCAGTGACTCGAGCGAAGGGAACATTCAGTACTTC,CASSDSSEGNIQYF
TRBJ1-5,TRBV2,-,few,TGTGCCAGCAAGAAGGAGGGCGGATTTCAGCCCCAGCATTTT,CASKKEGGFQPQHF
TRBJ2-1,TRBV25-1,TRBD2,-,TGTGCCAGCAGAGGGACTAGCGAGTACAATGAGCAGTTCTTC,CASRGTSEYNEQFF
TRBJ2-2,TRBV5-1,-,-,TGCGCCAGCAGTTCATCATTAGGGGACACCGGGGAGCTGTTTTTT,CASSSSLGDTGELFF
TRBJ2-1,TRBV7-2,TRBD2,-,TGTGCCAGCAGCTTAGATCCGGGACTAGCATATGAGCAGTTCTTC,CASSLDPGLAYEQFF
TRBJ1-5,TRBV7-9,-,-,TGTGCCAGCAGCCCGGACAGCCGAGGGAGCAATCAGCCCCAGCATTTT,CASSPDSRGSNQPQHF
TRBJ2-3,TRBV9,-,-,TGTGCCAGCAGCGCGGAGGAGTTCGGGAGTTTCAGGGGCACAGATACGCAGTATTTT,CASSAEEFGSFRGTDTQYF
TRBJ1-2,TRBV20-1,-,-,TGCAGTGCTAGAGAGGGCTTCGACACCTTC,CSAREGFDTF
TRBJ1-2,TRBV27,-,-,TGTGCCAGCAGCTGGGCCCCACAGGGAGGCTATGGCTACACCTTC,CASSWAPQGGYGYTF
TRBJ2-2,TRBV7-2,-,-,TGTGCCAGCAACTGGGCCGGGACGACAACCGGGGAGCTGTTTTTT,CASNWAGTTTGELFF
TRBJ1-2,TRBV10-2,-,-,TGCGCCAGCAGTGCTCAGGGGACCTATGGCTACACCTTC,CASSAQGTYGYTF
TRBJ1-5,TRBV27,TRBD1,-,TGTGCCAGCAGTGGACTGGGACAGGCGTTGAGTCAGCCCCAGCATTTT,CASSGLGQALSQPQHF
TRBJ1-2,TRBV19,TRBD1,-,TGTGCCAGTAGTACTTACAGGGGTTCCAACTATGGCTACACCTTC,CASSTYRGSNYGYTF
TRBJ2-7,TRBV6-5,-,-,TGTGCCAGCAGTTACTCAGGCAACTACGAGCAGTACTTC,CASSYSGNYEQYF
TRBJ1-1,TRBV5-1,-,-,TGCGCCAGCAGTTATGGACAGCCATCCACTGAAGCTTTCTTT,CASSYGQPSTEAFF
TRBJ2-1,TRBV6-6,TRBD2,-,TGTGCCAGCAGTTTTAGCGGGGGCCCCTACAATGAGCAGTTCTTC,CASSFSGGPYNEQFF
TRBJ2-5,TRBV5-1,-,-,TGCGCCAGCAGCTTACCCGGGGAAGAGACCCAGTACTTC,CASSLPGEETQYF
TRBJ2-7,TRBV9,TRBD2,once,TGTGCCAGCAGCGTAGAGCCCCATCATGTAGCGGGGAGCTACGAGCAGTACTTC,CASSVEPHHVAGSYEQYF
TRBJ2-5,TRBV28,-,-,TGTGCCAGCAGGAGAGGAGGGCCCGGAGAGACCCAGTACTTC,CASRRGGPGETQYF
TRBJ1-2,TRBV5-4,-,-,TGTGCCAGCAGCTTGGAGGGCGGACCTGGCGGCTACACCTTC,CASSLEGGPGGYTF
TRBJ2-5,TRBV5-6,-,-,TGTGCCAGCAGCCGAAGGGGGGAAGAGACCCAGTACTTC,CASSRRGEETQYF
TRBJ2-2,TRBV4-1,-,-,TGCGCCAGCACCCCTACCTGGGGAGGGGGCGGGGAGCTGTTTTTT,CASTPTWGGGGELFF
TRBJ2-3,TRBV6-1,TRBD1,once,TGTGCCAGCAGAGGACAGGGTTGGGATACGCAGTATTTT,CASRGQGWDTQYF
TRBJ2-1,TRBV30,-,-,TGTGCCTGGAGTGTACGTCTCCACAGCCGCCTCTACAATGAGCAGTTCTTC,CAWSVRLHSRLYNEQFF
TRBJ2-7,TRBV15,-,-,TGTGCCACCAGCAAAAAGGGCGGCCCCTACGAGCAGTACTTC,CATSKKGGPYEQYF
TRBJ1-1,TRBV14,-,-,TGTGCCAGCAGCCAAACAATGAACACTGAAGCTTTCTTT,CASSQTMNTEAFF
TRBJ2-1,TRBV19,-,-,TGTGCCAGTAGTATGGGGGGAACGGGCCCCTCCTACAATGAGCAGTTCTTC,CASSMGGTGPSYNEQFF
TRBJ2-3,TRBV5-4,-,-,TGTGCCAGCAGCTTGAAGGGGGTAGATACGCAGTATTTT,CASSLKGVDTQYF
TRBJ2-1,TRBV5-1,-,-,TGCGCCAGCAGCTACGGCACGGGAGTCATCTACAATGAGCAGTTCTTC,CASSYGTGVIYNEQFF
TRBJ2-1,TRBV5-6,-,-,TGTGCCAGCAGCTTGGCCGGGGGTGAGCAGTTCTTC,CASSLAGGEQFF
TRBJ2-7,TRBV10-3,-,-,TGTGCCATCAGGGACAGTCTGGTCCACGAGCAGTACTTC,CAIRDSLVHEQYF
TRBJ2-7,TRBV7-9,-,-,TGTGCCAGCAGCCCCCCTGCGGGCGAGCAGTACTTC,CASSPPAGEQYF
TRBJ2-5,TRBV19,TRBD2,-,TGTGCCAGTAGTCCGGTCGGGCTAGCGGACCAAGAGACCCAGTACTTC,CASSPVGLADQETQYF